The TCR beta chain under discussion was sequenced for a study of OX40 agonist ivuxolimab in advanced cancers. Germline CDR1 is SGHRS and CDR2 is YFSETQ. The junction had 5 bases not matched to a gene; V was cut back by 2 bases and J by 3 bases. CDR3 size: 16 residues. The assay was immunoSEQ multiplex PCR, and TCRdb's table has in-frame clones only and misses some. The table shows 60,000 to 75,000 clones, with around 90% occurring only once. V is TRBV5-1 and J is TRBJ2-2; TRBD1 aligns across 9 bases. The receptor was derived from an adult with an advanced solid tumor such as melanoma, head and neck, liver or kidney cancer. The input for sequencing was CD4+ or CD8+ T cells sorted from blood, taken in a trial of the OX40 agonist ivuxolimab. DNA for the CDR3: TGCGCCAGCAGCTTACAGGGACAGGGAGACACCGGGGAGCTGTTTTTT. Translation gives CASSLQGQGDTGELFF.